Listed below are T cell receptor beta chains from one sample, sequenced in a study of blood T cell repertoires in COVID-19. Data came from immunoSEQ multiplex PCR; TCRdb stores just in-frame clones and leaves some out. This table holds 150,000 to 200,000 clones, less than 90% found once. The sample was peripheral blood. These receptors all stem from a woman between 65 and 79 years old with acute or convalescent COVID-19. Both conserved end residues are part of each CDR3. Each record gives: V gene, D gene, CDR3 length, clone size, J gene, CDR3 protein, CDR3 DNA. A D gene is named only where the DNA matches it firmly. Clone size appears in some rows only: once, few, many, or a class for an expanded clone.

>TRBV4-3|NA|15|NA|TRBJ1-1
CASSPGGRPPTEAFF
TGCGCCAGCAGCCCCGGAGGGCGACCACCTACTGAAGCTTTCTTT
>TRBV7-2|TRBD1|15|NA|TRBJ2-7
CASSSRTGFAYEQYF
TGTGCCAGCAGCTCTCGGACAGGGTTCGCCTACGAGCAGTACTTC
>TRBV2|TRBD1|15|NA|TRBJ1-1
CASSRTGTENTEAFF
TGTGCCAGCAGCCGAACCGGGACAGAGAACACTGAAGCTTTCTTT
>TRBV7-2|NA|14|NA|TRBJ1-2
CASSSRTDNYGYTF
TGTGCCAGCAGCTCCCGGACAGATAACTATGGCTACACCTTC
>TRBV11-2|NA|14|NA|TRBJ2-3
CASSSGLITDTQYF
TGTGCCAGCAGCTCCGGACTTATCACAGATACGCAGTATTTT
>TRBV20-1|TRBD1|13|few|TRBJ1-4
CSASYGQDEKLFF
TGCAGTGCTAGTTACGGACAGGATGAAAAACTGTTTTTT
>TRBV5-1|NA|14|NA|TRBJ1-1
CASRLNGAGAEAFF
TGCGCCAGCAGACTTAACGGGGCGGGGGCTGAAGCTTTCTTT
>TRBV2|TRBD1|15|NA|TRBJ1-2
CASSGGGQGLYGYTF
TGTGCCAGCAGTGGGGGGGGACAGGGGCTATATGGCTACACCTTC
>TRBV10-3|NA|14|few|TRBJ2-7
CAISSVSRSYEQYF
TGTGCCATCAGTTCCGTCAGTCGCTCCTACGAGCAGTACTTC
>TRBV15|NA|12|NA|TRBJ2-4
CATGQVKNIQYF
TGTGCCACCGGGCAGGTCAAAAACATTCAGTACTTC
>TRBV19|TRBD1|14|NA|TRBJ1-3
CASGQGISGNTIYF
TGTGCCAGCGGACAGGGAATCTCTGGAAACACCATATATTTT
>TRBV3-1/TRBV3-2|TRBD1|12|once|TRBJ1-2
CASSDQGAGYTF
TGTGCCAGCAGCGACCAGGGGGCCGGCTACACCTTC
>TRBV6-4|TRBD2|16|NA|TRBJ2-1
CASSVTWGGSYNEQFF
TGTGCCAGCAGTGTTACGTGGGGGGGCTCCTACAATGAGCAGTTCTTC
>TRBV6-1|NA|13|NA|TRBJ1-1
CASSETGITEAFF
TGTGCCAGCAGTGAAACAGGGATTACTGAAGCTTTCTTT
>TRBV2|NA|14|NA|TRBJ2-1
CASSASVAYNEQFF
TGTGCCAGCAGTGCTAGCGTGGCCTACAATGAGCAGTTCTTC
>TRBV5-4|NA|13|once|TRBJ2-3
CASSPSPGETQYF
TGTGCCAGCAGCCCAAGTCCCGGGGAGACGCAGTATTTT
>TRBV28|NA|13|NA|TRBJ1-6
CASSESYNSPLHF
TGTGCCAGCAGTGAGTCCTATAATTCACCCCTCCACTTT
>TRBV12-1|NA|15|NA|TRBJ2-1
CASSFASRQGYEQFF
TGTGCCAGCAGCTTTGCGTCTAGACAGGGGTATGAGCAGTTCTTC
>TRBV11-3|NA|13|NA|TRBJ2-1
CASSLDEGSGQFF
TGTGCCAGCAGCTTAGATGAAGGTAGCGGGCAGTTCTTC
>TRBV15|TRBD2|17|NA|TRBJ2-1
CATSRDKAGGLWNEQFF
TGTGCCACCAGCAGAGATAAAGCGGGGGGGCTGTGGAATGAGCAGTTCTTC
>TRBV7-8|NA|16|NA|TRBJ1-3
CASSPQTGRGGNTIYF
TGTGCCAGCAGCCCGCAGACAGGCCGTGGGGGAAACACCATATATTTT
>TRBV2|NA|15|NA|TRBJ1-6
CASRGTGTRNSPLHF
TGTGCCAGCAGGGGTACCGGGACAAGAAATTCACCCCTCCACTTT
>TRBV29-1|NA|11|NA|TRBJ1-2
CSDTGNYGYTF
TGCAGCGATACAGGGAACTATGGCTACACCTTC
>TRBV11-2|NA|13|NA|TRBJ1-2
CASSETGSYGYTF
TGTGCCAGCAGCGAAACAGGGAGCTATGGCTACACCTTC
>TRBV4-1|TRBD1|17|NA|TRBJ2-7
CASSQNELGQGVYEQYF
TGCGCCAGCAGCCAAAATGAGTTGGGACAGGGAGTCTACGAGCAGTACTTC
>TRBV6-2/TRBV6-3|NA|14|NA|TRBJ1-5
CASSRANRAQPQHF
TGTGCCAGCAGTCGAGCGAACAGGGCCCAGCCCCAGCATTTT
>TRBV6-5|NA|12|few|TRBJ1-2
CASSQGWGGYTF
TGTGCCAGCAGTCAGGGATGGGGTGGCTACACCTTC
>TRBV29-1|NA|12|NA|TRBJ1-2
CSVEKTNYGYTF
TGCAGCGTGGAGAAAACGAACTATGGCTACACCTTC
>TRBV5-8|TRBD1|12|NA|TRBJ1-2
CASSGTVGGYTF
TGTGCCAGCAGTGGGACAGTAGGAGGCTACACCTTC
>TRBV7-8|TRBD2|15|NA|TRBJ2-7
CASSLAGTSGYEQYF
TGTGCCAGCAGCTTAGCCGGGACTAGCGGATACGAGCAGTACTTC
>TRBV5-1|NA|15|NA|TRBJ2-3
CASSLNGPSTDTQYF
TGCGCCAGCAGCTTGAACGGTCCTAGCACAGATACGCAGTATTTT
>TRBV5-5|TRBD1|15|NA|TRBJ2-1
CASSLAGQWIGEQFF
TGTGCCAGCAGCTTGGCGGGACAGTGGATTGGGGAGCAGTTCTTC
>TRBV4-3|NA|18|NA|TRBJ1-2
CASSQGSGLDRSLYGYTF
TGCGCCAGCAGCCAAGGGTCAGGCCTCGACAGGTCACTCTATGGCTACACCTTC
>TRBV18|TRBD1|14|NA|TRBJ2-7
CASSPGQGPAEQYF
TGTGCCAGCTCACCTGGACAGGGTCCTGCCGAGCAGTACTTC
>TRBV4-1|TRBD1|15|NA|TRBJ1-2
CASSINRGRQYGYTF
TGCGCCAGCAGCATAAACAGGGGGCGCCAATATGGCTACACCTTC
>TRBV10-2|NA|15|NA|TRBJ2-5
CATRGTTQTEETQYF
TGCGCCACCAGGGGGACTACACAAACCGAAGAGACCCAGTACTTC
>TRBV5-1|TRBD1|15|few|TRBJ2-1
CASSLAPGQGGEQFF
TGCGCCAGCAGCTTGGCTCCGGGACAGGGCGGTGAGCAGTTCTTC
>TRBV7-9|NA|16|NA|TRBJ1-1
CASSLQGGESNTEAFF
TGTGCCAGCAGCTTGCAAGGGGGTGAATCGAACACTGAAGCTTTCTTT
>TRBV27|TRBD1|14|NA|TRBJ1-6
CASTPGQGNSPLHF
TGTGCCAGCACCCCGGGACAGGGTAATTCACCCCTCCACTTT
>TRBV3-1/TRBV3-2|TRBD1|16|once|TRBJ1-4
CASSHTPGQGSEKLFF
TGTGCCAGCAGCCATACCCCGGGACAGGGTAGCGAAAAACTGTTTTTT
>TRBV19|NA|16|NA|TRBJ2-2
CASSQKAGANTGELFF
TGTGCCAGTAGTCAAAAGGCCGGGGCGAACACCGGGGAGCTGTTTTTT
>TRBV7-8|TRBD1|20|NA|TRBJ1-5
CASSWLGGTGGTRGNQPQHF
TGTGCCAGCAGCTGGCTCGGCGGGACAGGGGGAACGAGGGGTAATCAGCCCCAGCATTTT
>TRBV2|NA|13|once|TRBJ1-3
CASSLRVSNTIYF
TGTGCCAGCAGCCTGAGGGTTAGCAACACCATATATTTT
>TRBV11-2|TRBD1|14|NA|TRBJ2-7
CASSRTGYPYEQYF
TGTGCCAGCAGTCGGACAGGCTACCCCTACGAGCAGTACTTC
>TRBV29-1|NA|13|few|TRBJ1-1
CSVKSRLNTEAFF
TGCAGCGTAAAGTCCAGGTTGAACACTGAAGCTTTCTTT
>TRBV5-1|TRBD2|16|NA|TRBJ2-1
CASSMRTSGLYNEQFF
TGCGCCAGCAGCATGCGGACTAGCGGGCTCTACAATGAGCAGTTCTTC
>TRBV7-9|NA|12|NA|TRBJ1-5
CASSVVSQPQHF
TGTGCCAGCAGCGTTGTAAGCCAGCCCCAGCATTTT
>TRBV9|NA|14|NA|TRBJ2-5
CASSVGEGRETQYF
TGTGCCAGCAGCGTAGGTGAGGGTCGGGAGACCCAGTACTTC
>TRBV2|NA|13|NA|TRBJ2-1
CASTRWGDNEQFF
TGTGCCAGCACACGGTGGGGGGACAATGAGCAGTTCTTC
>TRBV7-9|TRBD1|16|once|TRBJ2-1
CASSLAGTGARNEQFF
TGTGCCAGCAGCTTAGCGGGGACAGGGGCGCGCAATGAGCAGTTCTTC
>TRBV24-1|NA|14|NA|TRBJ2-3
CVTSDRTSTDTQYF
TGTGTCACCAGTGACCGGACTAGCACAGATACGCAGTATTTT
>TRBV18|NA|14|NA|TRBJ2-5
CASSPRRDQETQYF
TGTGCCAGCTCACCACGTCGGGACCAAGAGACCCAGTACTTC
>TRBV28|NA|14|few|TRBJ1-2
CASTFWKGVAGYTF
TGTGCCAGCACATTTTGGAAGGGGGTTGCTGGCTACACCTTC
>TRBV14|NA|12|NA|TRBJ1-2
CASSQDRSMYAF
TGTGCCAGCAGCCAAGATCGGTCGATGTACGCCTTC
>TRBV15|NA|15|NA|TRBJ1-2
CATSRDSLYNYGYTF
TGTGCCACCAGCAGAGATTCCCTTTACAATTATGGCTACACCTTC
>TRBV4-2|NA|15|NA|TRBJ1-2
CASSQVQSTYYGYTF
TGTGCCAGCAGCCAAGTCCAGTCAACCTACTATGGCTACACCTTC
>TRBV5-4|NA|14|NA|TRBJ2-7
CASSVDGGGYEQYF
TGTGCCAGCAGCGTAGATGGGGGAGGCTACGAGCAGTACTTC
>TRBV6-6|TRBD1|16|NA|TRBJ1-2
CATSGTGGSYRRGYTF
TGTGCCACGTCCGGGACAGGGGGCTCGTATCGTCGTGGCTACACCTTC
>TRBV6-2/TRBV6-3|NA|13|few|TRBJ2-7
CASSQRGLREQYF
TGTGCCAGCAGTCAGAGAGGACTCAGGGAGCAGTACTTC
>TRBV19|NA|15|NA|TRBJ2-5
CASSEPGAGRETQYF
TGTGCCAGTAGCGAACCCGGAGCGGGCCGGGAGACCCAGTACTTC